This T cell receptor (beta chain) was sequenced in a study of T cells in Graves' hyperthyroidism and ophthalmopathy. Ten or more counts support this clonotype. Its antigen is as yet unknown. From RNA transcripts, TCR beta CDR3 regions were amplified. The HTBI set primed first-round TCR CDR3 RT-PCR. TCRdb passed the multiplex PCR reads through MiXCR, listing each CDR3 protein once. This sample has about 300,000 distinct CDR3 sequences, with approximately 18% found just once. Orbital computed tomography and thyroid ultrasound, together with serum TRAb and thyroxine and clinical symptoms, were used for diagnoses. Study results and limitations: The model anticipated ophthalmopathy a median approximately 6.5 months pre-onset. Most clonotypes that expanded in the thyroid above 0.001 also showed up in blood.

V was clipped by 5 bases and J by 6 bases; unmatched bases: 13. Germline CDR1 is SGHTA and CDR2 is FQGTGA. This CDR3 has 16 amino acids. The sequenced sample consisted of blood. This sequence joins TRBV7-3 and TRBJ2-5; TRBD2 agrees at 9 bases. The receptor's source is a man aged 45-65 years with Graves' ophthalmopathy. CDR3 in amino acids: CASSPGGSGSVKTQYF. The CDR3 nucleotides read TGTGCCAGCAGCCCCGGGGGTAGCGGGAGTGTTAAGACCCAGTACTTC.